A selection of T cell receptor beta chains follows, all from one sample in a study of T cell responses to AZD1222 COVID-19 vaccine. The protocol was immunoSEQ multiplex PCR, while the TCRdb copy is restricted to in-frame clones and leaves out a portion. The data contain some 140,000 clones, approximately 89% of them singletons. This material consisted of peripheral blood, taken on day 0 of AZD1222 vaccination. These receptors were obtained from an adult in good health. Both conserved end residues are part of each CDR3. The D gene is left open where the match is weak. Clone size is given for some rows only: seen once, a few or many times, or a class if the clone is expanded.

cdr3_nt: TGTGCCAGCAGCTTAGGGTACCAGGGTTTTTATGGCTACACCTTC
cdr3_aa: CASSLGYQGFYGYTF
v_call: TRBV7-2
clone_size: -
j_call: TRBJ1-2
d_call: -

cdr3_nt: TGTGCCAGCAGCTTGACAGGACAGTACAATGAGCAGTTCTTC
cdr3_aa: CASSLTGQYNEQFF
v_call: TRBV5-4
clone_size: -
j_call: TRBJ2-1
d_call: -

cdr3_nt: TGCGCCAGCAGCCAAGATCGGTGGGGGGCCTACAATGAGCAGTTCTTC
cdr3_aa: CASSQDRWGAYNEQFF
v_call: TRBV4-3
clone_size: -
j_call: TRBJ2-1
d_call: -

cdr3_nt: TGTGCCAGCACCCAAGACGGGGTATTCGGGGAGCTGTTTTTT
cdr3_aa: CASTQDGVFGELFF
v_call: TRBV7-8
clone_size: -
j_call: TRBJ2-2
d_call: -

cdr3_nt: TGCGCCAGCAGCCCCCGGGACAGGGTAGGCGATGAGCAGTTCTTC
cdr3_aa: CASSPRDRVGDEQFF
v_call: TRBV4-1
clone_size: -
j_call: TRBJ2-1
d_call: TRBD1

cdr3_nt: TGTGCCAGCAGCCAAGAGAGCAGGGGGCGACCTGAAGCTTTCTTT
cdr3_aa: CASSQESRGRPEAFF
v_call: TRBV4-2
clone_size: -
j_call: TRBJ1-1
d_call: TRBD1

cdr3_nt: TGTGCCAGTAAAACACAGCTAAACACAGATACGCAGTATTTT
cdr3_aa: CASKTQLNTDTQYF
v_call: TRBV19
clone_size: -
j_call: TRBJ2-3
d_call: -

cdr3_nt: TGTGCCAGCAGTTATTTCTCGACAGGCCTGAACACTGAAGCTTTCTTT
cdr3_aa: CASSYFSTGLNTEAFF
v_call: TRBV6-5
clone_size: -
j_call: TRBJ1-1
d_call: -

cdr3_nt: TGTGCCAGCAGGTCCCTTCTTTTGGGTCAGGGCTACACCTTC
cdr3_aa: CASRSLLLGQGYTF
v_call: TRBV28
clone_size: -
j_call: TRBJ1-2
d_call: -

cdr3_nt: TGTGCCAGCAGCTTAGAGGTTCGAGGAGTAAACACCGGGGAGCTGTTTTTT
cdr3_aa: CASSLEVRGVNTGELFF
v_call: TRBV7-6
clone_size: -
j_call: TRBJ2-2
d_call: -

cdr3_nt: TGTGCCAGCAGGCCTGGGGGGAGTGGGGCCAGCTCCTACGAGCAGTACTTC
cdr3_aa: CASRPGGSGASSYEQYF
v_call: TRBV11-2
clone_size: -
j_call: TRBJ2-7
d_call: -

cdr3_nt: TGTGCCAGCAGCCCCGGGCGGTTAAGTTACGAGCAGTACTTC
cdr3_aa: CASSPGRLSYEQYF
v_call: TRBV9
clone_size: -
j_call: TRBJ2-7
d_call: -

cdr3_nt: TGTGCCAGCAGTTTAGGCGTACTAGCGAGCACAGATACGCAGTATTTT
cdr3_aa: CASSLGVLASTDTQYF
v_call: TRBV27
clone_size: -
j_call: TRBJ2-3
d_call: TRBD2

cdr3_nt: TGTGCCAGCAGCGTAGAGGGGGGGGGTGGGCCCATTGGCTACACCTTC
cdr3_aa: CASSVEGGGGPIGYTF
v_call: TRBV9
clone_size: -
j_call: TRBJ1-2
d_call: -

cdr3_nt: TGTGCCAGCAGTTTAACGGTCAAAAACATTCAGTACTTC
cdr3_aa: CASSLTVKNIQYF
v_call: TRBV27
clone_size: -
j_call: TRBJ2-4
d_call: -

cdr3_nt: TGTGCTAGTGGGCCCACCACGGCAACTGGGGCCAACGTCCTGACTTTC
cdr3_aa: CASGPTTATGANVLTF
v_call: TRBV12-5
clone_size: -
j_call: TRBJ2-6
d_call: -

cdr3_nt: TGTGCCAGCAGCTTAGGTCCGCAAGAGACCCAGTACTTC
cdr3_aa: CASSLGPQETQYF
v_call: TRBV7-8
clone_size: -
j_call: TRBJ2-5
d_call: -

cdr3_nt: TGTGCCAGCAGGTGGCGGGGGATTGGGGCAGATACGCAGTATTTT
cdr3_aa: CASRWRGIGADTQYF
v_call: TRBV5-6
clone_size: once
j_call: TRBJ2-3
d_call: TRBD2

cdr3_nt: TGTGCCAGCAGCCAATCTATTGACCAGCCCCAGCATTTT
cdr3_aa: CASSQSIDQPQHF
v_call: TRBV4-2
clone_size: -
j_call: TRBJ1-5
d_call: -

cdr3_nt: TGTGCCAGCAGTTTTCGGATCCAAGAGACCCAGTACTTC
cdr3_aa: CASSFRIQETQYF
v_call: TRBV12-3/TRBV12-4
clone_size: -
j_call: TRBJ2-5
d_call: -

cdr3_nt: TGTGCCAGCAGCTTCTACAGGAATCAGCCCCAGCATTTT
cdr3_aa: CASSFYRNQPQHF
v_call: TRBV5-8
clone_size: -
j_call: TRBJ1-5
d_call: -

cdr3_nt: TGCGCCAGCAGCCATTACCCCGGGACTACGAGCTCCTACAATGAGCAGTTCTTC
cdr3_aa: CASSHYPGTTSSYNEQFF
v_call: TRBV4-1
clone_size: -
j_call: TRBJ2-1
d_call: TRBD2

cdr3_nt: TGTGCCAGCAGCTTAGTGGGGGGAGATACGCAGTATTTT
cdr3_aa: CASSLVGGDTQYF
v_call: TRBV11-2
clone_size: -
j_call: TRBJ2-3
d_call: -

cdr3_nt: TGTGCCAGCAGCCAGGGACATTTCTATGGCTACACCTTC
cdr3_aa: CASSQGHFYGYTF
v_call: TRBV28
clone_size: -
j_call: TRBJ1-2
d_call: -

cdr3_nt: TGTGCCAGCACCCAGGGGCCTCCCTACGAGCAGTACTTC
cdr3_aa: CASTQGPPYEQYF
v_call: TRBV28
clone_size: -
j_call: TRBJ2-7
d_call: -

cdr3_nt: TGTGCCAGCAGCCCAAACGGTTATGGCTACACCTTC
cdr3_aa: CASSPNGYGYTF
v_call: TRBV7-2
clone_size: -
j_call: TRBJ1-2
d_call: -

cdr3_nt: TGTGCCAGTAGTCCAACAGAGAACTATGGCTACACCTTC
cdr3_aa: CASSPTENYGYTF
v_call: TRBV19
clone_size: -
j_call: TRBJ1-2
d_call: -

cdr3_nt: TGTGCCAGCAGCTTGGCAGGGGCGCAGGACATTCAGTACTTC
cdr3_aa: CASSLAGAQDIQYF
v_call: TRBV5-6
clone_size: -
j_call: TRBJ2-4
d_call: -

cdr3_nt: TGTGCCACCAGTGAGGGAACTAGCAATCAGCCCCAGCATTTT
cdr3_aa: CATSEGTSNQPQHF
v_call: TRBV24-1
clone_size: -
j_call: TRBJ1-5
d_call: -

cdr3_nt: TGTGCCAGCAAAAGGACTAGCGGGAGCAATGAGCAGTTCTTC
cdr3_aa: CASKRTSGSNEQFF
v_call: TRBV28
clone_size: -
j_call: TRBJ2-1
d_call: TRBD2

cdr3_nt: TGCAGTGCTATGCGGGAGACCCAGTACTTC
cdr3_aa: CSAMRETQYF
v_call: TRBV20-1
clone_size: -
j_call: TRBJ2-5
d_call: -